This T cell receptor (beta chain) was found in a study of blood T cell repertoires in COVID-19. Overall study: Sample material is recorded as cDNA or gDNA derived from T cells, B-cell-depleted T cells, or PBMCs.

The V and J ends lost 6 bases and 8 bases respectively, with 19 bases between them. The CDR3 contains 14 residues. CDR1 is MDHEN and CDR2 is SYDVKM in the germline V gene. This clone was seen only once. Per the original data handling: The authors estimated nucleated cell counts from reference gene primer amplification. The assay was immunoSEQ multiplex PCR, and TCRdb's table has in-frame clones only and misses some. Clone size and the V and J calls come from that table; the DNA yielded D and trimming. The data show 70,000 to 100,000 clones, with 90% to 95% seen just once and roughly 1.7% held by the top ten.

The origin of this receptor is a man in his fifties or sixties with acute or convalescent COVID-19. The chain joins TRBV28 to TRBJ1-2; a weak D match, TRBD1 (5 bases). Sequencing input: peripheral blood. CDR3 amino acids: CASRVGGDSGGYTF. The CDR3 nucleotides read TGTGCCAGCAGAGTGGGGGGGGACTCTGGAGGCTACACCTTC.